This T cell receptor beta chain is from a study of cytomegalovirus exposure and HLA in healthy donors. Across the whole study: From HLA-typed donors, an early data release held about 92 million unique TCRs. General study points: Presence/absence analyses rested on an assumption that sequencing depth was roughly uniform across donors. A prior analysis recorded that most TCR beta V segments were productive about 87% or about 30% of the time.

Samples came from healthy bone marrow donors. This clone was seen once. Its antigen remains unidentified. Amplification used 60 Vbeta primers and 13 Jbeta primers. The protocol was immunoSEQ multiplex PCR, while the TCRdb copy is restricted to in-frame clones and leaves out a portion. The sample has over 100,000 clones; around four fifths are singletons. The sequencing input was PBMCs. The sequence came from a woman between 50 and 59 years old in good health and CMV-seropositive.

The CDR3 DNA follows: TGCGCCAGCAGCATAGGACAGTCAGGAGAGACCCAGTACTTC. Translation: CASSIGQSGETQYF. The chain joins TRBV5-1 to TRBJ2-5; TRBD1 might be the D (6 bases). V was shortened by 4 bases and J by 4 bases, with 14 bases between the two germline ends. CDR1 is SGHRS and CDR2 is YFSETQ in the germline V gene. This CDR3 spans 14 amino acids. Drawing the rest from reference TRBV5-1 and TRBJ2-5, the complete variable domain is KAGVTQTPRYLIKTRGQQVTLSCSPISGHRSVSWYQQTPGQGLQFLFEYFSETQRNKGNFPGRFSGRQFSNSRSEMNVSTLELGDSALYLCASSIGQSGETQYFGPGTRLLVL.